This passage covers 31 T cell receptor beta chains from one sample sequenced in a study of cytomegalovirus exposure and HLA in healthy donors. Only in-frame clones appear in the TCRdb table, and some are missing; sequencing was by immunoSEQ multiplex PCR. This repertoire shows around 200,000 clones, around 90% found once; its top ten account for over 2.5%. The sample taken for sequencing was PBMCs. All receptors derive from a woman between 18 and 30 years old in good health and CMV-seronegative.

This clone turned up a few times. The rearrangement joins TRBV7-8 to TRBJ2-7, with 9 bases aligning to TRBD1. Per germline, CDR1 SGHVS and CDR2 FQNEAQ. The junction had 7 bases not matched to a gene; V was cut back by 4 bases and J by 6 bases. This CDR3 has 14 residues. The CDR3 loop reads CASSSSRDRVEQYF. DNA for the CDR3: TGTGCCAGCAGCTCGTCCCGGGACAGGGTCGAGCAGTACTTC.

This rearrangement joins TRBV29-1 to TRBJ1-1; tentatively, D is TRBD1 (5 bases). This CDR3 comprises 13 residues. V was trimmed by 7 bases and J by 6 bases, leaving 18 bases between them. Germline-derived CDR1 and CDR2 are SQVTM and ANQGSEA. CDR3 amino acids: CSASGTRLAEAFF. CDR3 bases: TGCAGCGCCTCCGGGACTCGGCTTGCTGAAGCTTTCTTT.

The chain recombines TRBV14 with TRBJ1-1, with D possibly TRBD1 on 5 matching bases. The germline V and J ends were trimmed by 3 bases and 4 bases, with 12 bases remaining between them. CDR1 and CDR2 from the germline V gene are SGHDN and FVKESK. The length of the CDR3 is 14 residues. CDR3 region: CASSHRGPATEAFF. CDR3 bases: TGTGCCAGCAGCCATAGGGGCCCGGCCACTGAAGCTTTCTTT.

This chain joins TRBV4-3 and TRBJ2-7, with a tentative D call TRBD1 (6 bases). Trimming removed 0 bases from V and 3 bases from J, with 21 bases in between. This CDR3 contains 18 residues. The V gene's germline CDR1 is LGHNA and CDR2 YSLEER. CDR3 in amino acids: CASSQDLDSQDSFYEQYF. CDR3 nucleotide sequence: TGCGCCAGCAGCCAAGATTTGGACAGCCAAGATTCTTTCTACGAGCAGTACTTC.

V and J are TRBV5-4 and TRBJ2-5; possibly TRBD1 for D (7 bases). The CDR3 totals 15 residues. V dropped 2 bases and J dropped 3 bases, with 14 bases sitting between them. Germline-derived CDR1 and CDR2 are SGHNT and YYREEE (reference sequence). In DNA, the CDR3 is TGTGCCAGCAGCTTTTATCAGGGGGGAAAAGAGACCCAGTACTTC. It specifies CASSFYQGGKETQYF.

The J gene is TRBJ2-1, the V gene TRBV7-9, with 9 positions matching TRBD1. The germline gives CDR1 SEHNR, CDR2 FQNEAQ (reference sequence). There are 15 residues in the CDR3. The junction had 9 bases not matched to a gene; V was cut back by 4 bases and J by 8 bases. The CDR3 sequence: CASSYPGQGTDEQFF. CDR3 bases: TGTGCCAGCAGCTACCCGGGACAGGGTACCGATGAGCAGTTCTTC.

This sequence joins TRBV7-9 and TRBJ2-1, with 8 bases identical to TRBD2. The germline CDR1 and CDR2 sequences are SEHNR and FQNEAQ (reference sequence). Germline trimming cut 5 bases from V and 6 bases from J; bases unmatched to any gene: 9. CDR3 length: 15 residues. CDR3 DNA: TGTGCCAGCAGCCAGCCGGGACTAGAAGTCAATGAGCAGTTCTTC. This sequence encodes CASSQPGLEVNEQFF.

V gene TRBV27 combines with J gene TRBJ2-3; 8 bases line up with TRBD2. CDR3 length equals 14 residues. The V gene's germline CDR1 is MNHEY and CDR2 SMNVEV (reference sequence). The V gene end was trimmed by 6 bases and the J gene end by 3 bases; junction bases not matched to a gene: 5. CDR3 amino acids: CASRGAGVTDTQYF. The DNA of the CDR3 is TGTGCCAGCAGGGGAGCGGGAGTGACAGATACGCAGTATTTT.

The gene calls are TRBV10-2 and TRBJ2-5, with unresolved D. Trimming pared 0 bases from V and 5 bases from J, leaving 4 bases between. CDR3 length: 12 residues. The V gene's germline CDR1 is WSHSY and CDR2 SAAADI. Here the CDR3 DNA reads TGCGCCAGCAGTGAGTCACGGGAGACCCAGTACTTC. Amino acid sequence: CASSESRETQYF.

This rearrangement joins TRBV5-1 to TRBJ2-1, with 12 bases aligning to TRBD2. With V trimmed by 0 bases and J by 4 bases, 2 bases remained unmatched. The CDR3 has 16 residues. Germline CDR1 reads SGHRS; CDR2 reads YFSETQ. The CDR3 nucleotides read TGCGCCAGCAGCTTGGGTGGGACTAGCGGGTACAATGAGCAGTTCTTC. Protein product: CASSLGGTSGYNEQFF.

The chain combines TRBV27 with TRBJ2-7, with TRBD2 as a possible D gene (6 bases). The CDR3 runs to 13 residues. Germline values: CDR1 MNHEY, CDR2 SMNVEV (reference sequence). Deletions cut 5 bases from V and 2 bases from J, with 10 bases between. In DNA form, the CDR3 reads TGTGCCAGCAGTATGGAGGGTACCTACGAGCAGTACTTC. Translating it yields CASSMEGTYEQYF.

This clone was seen once. The junction and the germline gene differ at one end; a read error may be behind it. The CDR3 sequence is CASSFDPQASSTLNF. The CDR3 coding sequence is TGTGCCAGCAGCTTTGATCCACAGGCGTCCTCCACCCTCAATTTT. The rearrangement joins TRBV7-6 to TRBJ1-3, with D maybe TRBD1 (5 bases). Germline CDR1 reads SGHVS; CDR2 reads FNYEAQ. The CDR3 is 15 amino acids.

This clone was counted once. This sequence joins TRBV7-9 and TRBJ1-5; possibly TRBD1 for D (5 bases). CDR3 size: 16 residues. V lost 5 bases to trimming and J lost 2 bases, with 16 bases between them. The germline V gene encodes CDR1 SEHNR and CDR2 FQNEAQ (reference sequence). DNA for the CDR3: TGTGCCAGCAGCCCGTCCGGGGGTGTGGGCAATCAGCCCCAGCATTTT. Translation gives CASSPSGGVGNQPQHF.

The gene calls are TRBV6-6 and TRBJ2-7; 12 bases match TRBD2. V dropped 4 bases and J dropped 3; count of bases not matched to a gene: 7. The CDR3 is 16 residues long. Germline CDR1 is MNHNY and CDR2 is SVGAGI (reference sequence). The CDR3 sequence is CASSSSRTSGIYEQYF. CDR3 in DNA: TGTGCCAGCAGTTCATCCCGGACTAGCGGGATCTACGAGCAGTACTTC.

The chain couples TRBV5-6 to TRBJ2-7; D gene uncertain. Looked up from germline, CDR1 is SGHDT and CDR2 is YYEEEE. V shed 1 base and J shed 3 bases, with 14 bases lying between them. The CDR3 has 15 amino acids. The CDR3 sequence is CASSLYGASVYEQYF. CDR3 sequence (DNA): TGTGCCAGCAGCTTGTATGGAGCTTCGGTCTACGAGCAGTACTTC.

This chain connects TRBV20-1 to TRBJ1-3; no firm D call. The V gene lost 1 base and the J gene lost 7 bases, with 5 bases spanning the gap. In germline, CDR1 is DFQATT, CDR2 SNEGSKA (reference sequence). This CDR3 has 11 amino acids. CDR3 amino acids: CSARGGNTIYF. The DNA for the CDR3 is TGCAGTGCTAGAGGAGGTAACACCATATATTTT.

This chain links TRBV28 with TRBJ2-7; D is uncertain. V lost 2 bases and J lost 3, with 5 bases in between. CDR3 length equals 12 residues. Germline V gene sequence: CDR1 MDHEN, CDR2 SYDVKM. CDR3 in DNA: TGTGCCAGCAGTTTAGCGCACTACGAGCAGTACTTC. It specifies CASSLAHYEQYF.

The chain combines TRBV27 with TRBJ1-2, with a weak D call TRBD1 (5 bases). This CDR3 contains 14 residues. Germline V gives CDR1 MNHEY, CDR2 SMNVEV (reference sequence). Trimming took 2 bases from V and 4 from J, leaving 11 bases between them. The CDR3 DNA is TGTGCCAGCAGTTTACAGGGTTTCGGCTATGGCTACACCTTC. This sequence encodes CASSLQGFGYGYTF.

In DNA form, the CDR3 reads TGTGCCAGCAGCTTAAGTAGCATGGACAATGAGCAGTTCTTC. It yields the protein CASSLSSMDNEQFF. The chain links TRBV7-2 to TRBJ2-1; D ambiguous. Germline lookup yields CDR1 SGHTA and CDR2 FQGNSA. The CDR3 sequence is 14 residues long. The germline V and J ends were trimmed by 2 bases and 5 bases, with 10 bases remaining between them.

The V gene is TRBV19, the J gene TRBJ1-5; D call uncertain. The V end was cut by 1 base, the J end by 1 base, with 8 bases between. Germline V gene sequence: CDR1 LNHDA, CDR2 SQIVND (reference sequence). This CDR3 is 15 amino acids long. The CDR3: CASSIGGWSNQPQHF. As DNA, the CDR3 is TGTGCCAGTAGTATAGGAGGATGGAGCAATCAGCCCCAGCATTTT.

The chain joins TRBV11-2 to TRBJ2-3; 7 bases match TRBD1. V was pared by 6 bases and J by 0 bases, with 6 bases of the junction left unmatched. The CDR3 length is 15 residues. Per germline, CDR1 SGHAT and CDR2 FQNNGV. DNA of the CDR3: TGTGCCAGCAGTCCGAAGGGGGCTAGCACAGATACGCAGTATTTT. This gives the protein CASSPKGASTDTQYF.

This chain links TRBV28 with TRBJ1-2; 8 nucleotides agree with TRBD1. Germline V gene sequence: CDR1 MDHEN, CDR2 SYDVKM. This CDR3 has 14 amino acids. The trim removed 4 bases at V and 6 bases at J, leaving 7 bases unmatched. The CDR3 DNA follows: TGTGCCAGCAGTTCGACAGGGGAAGTAAATGGCTACACCTTC. Its protein is CASSSTGEVNGYTF.

As DNA, the CDR3 is TGTGCCAGCAGCAGACGTCCCGGGACAGGGCACGAGCAGTACTTC. Its protein product is CASSRRPGTGHEQYF. The chain couples TRBV7-9 to TRBJ2-7; 9 bases are shared with TRBD1. CDR1 is SEHNR and CDR2 is FQNEAQ in the germline V gene (reference sequence). J was trimmed by 5 bases and V by 5 bases; bases with no gene match: 10. This CDR3 has 15 amino acids.

The chain joins TRBV28 to TRBJ2-1; D gene unclear. CDR1 is MDHEN and CDR2 is SYDVKM in the germline V gene. V lost 5 bases to trimming and J lost 4 bases, with 21 bases between them. The CDR3 is 17 residues long. CDR3 nucleotides: TGTGCCAGCAGTGCCAATCCTGACTCATTCCCGTACAATGAGCAGTTCTTC. It specifies CASSANPDSFPYNEQFF.

The V gene is TRBV15, the J gene TRBJ2-3; 10 positions match TRBD2. The CDR3 is 17 residues long. Trimming at V came to 5 bases and at J to 3 bases, leaving 11 bases not matched to a gene. Germline CDR1 LNHNV, CDR2 YYDKDF (reference sequence). For the CDR3, the DNA is TGTGCCACCAGCCGAGGGAGTGGAGCGGGAGGGACAGATACGCAGTATTTT. Protein: CATSRGSGAGGTDTQYF.

The J gene is TRBJ2-7, the V gene TRBV19; 8 bases are a match to TRBD1. CDR3 length: 16 amino acids. Germline-derived CDR1 and CDR2 are LNHDA and SQIVND (reference sequence). V shed 1 base, J shed 0 bases, and the junction held 5 bases outside the gene matches. The CDR3 region has the DNA TGTGCCAGTAGTATAGCCGAGACAGGGGCCTCCTACGAGCAGTACTTC. The encoded protein is CASSIAETGASYEQYF.

V usage is TRBV28 and J usage is TRBJ2-7; 7 nucleotides align to TRBD2. The length of the CDR3 is 16 residues. Per germline, CDR1 MDHEN and CDR2 SYDVKM. Trimming removed 5 bases from V and 7 bases from J; junction bases left unmatched: 17. CDR3 bases: TGTGCCAGCAGTACGCGACTAGCAGCGGAAATTCGGGAGCAGTACTTC. Amino acids: CASSTRLAAEIREQYF.

The chain is built from TRBV12-5 and TRBJ1-1; a possible D gene is TRBD1 (5 bases). Trimming left V 0 bases short and J 4 bases short, with 9 bases between. CDR1 is LGHNT, CDR2 FRNRAP, per germline. The CDR3 has 14 residues. The CDR3 loop is CASGLVGQGTEAFF. CDR3 bases: TGTGCTAGTGGTTTGGTAGGGCAGGGCACTGAAGCTTTCTTT.

V gene TRBV4-1 combines with J gene TRBJ1-2; weak D call: TRBD1 (5 bases). The length of the CDR3 is 17 residues. Germline CDR1 and CDR2: MGHRA and YSYEKL. V was shortened by 1 base and J by 6 bases, with 21 bases between the two germline ends. The CDR3: CASSQAIGGAGRDGYTF. In DNA, the CDR3 is TGCGCCAGCAGCCAAGCAATCGGTGGGGCAGGGAGGGATGGCTACACCTTC.

The chain employs TRBV19 and TRBJ2-7, with D possibly being TRBD2 (5 bases). CDR3 size: 12 residues. V lost 6 bases to trimming and J lost 2 bases, with 8 bases between them. Per germline, CDR1 LNHDA and CDR2 SQIVND (reference sequence). This CDR3 reads CASSGIPYEQYF. The CDR3 coding sequence is TGTGCCAGTAGCGGGATTCCCTACGAGCAGTACTTC.

The V call is TRBV19, the J call TRBJ1-5; D is uncertain. Germline values: CDR1 LNHDA, CDR2 SQIVND (reference sequence). V was trimmed by 4 bases and J by 0 bases, leaving 10 bases between them. This CDR3 is 15 amino acids long. The chain's CDR3 is CASSTQAISNQPQHF. The CDR3 DNA reads TGTGCCAGTAGTACCCAGGCAATTAGCAATCAGCCCCAGCATTTT.